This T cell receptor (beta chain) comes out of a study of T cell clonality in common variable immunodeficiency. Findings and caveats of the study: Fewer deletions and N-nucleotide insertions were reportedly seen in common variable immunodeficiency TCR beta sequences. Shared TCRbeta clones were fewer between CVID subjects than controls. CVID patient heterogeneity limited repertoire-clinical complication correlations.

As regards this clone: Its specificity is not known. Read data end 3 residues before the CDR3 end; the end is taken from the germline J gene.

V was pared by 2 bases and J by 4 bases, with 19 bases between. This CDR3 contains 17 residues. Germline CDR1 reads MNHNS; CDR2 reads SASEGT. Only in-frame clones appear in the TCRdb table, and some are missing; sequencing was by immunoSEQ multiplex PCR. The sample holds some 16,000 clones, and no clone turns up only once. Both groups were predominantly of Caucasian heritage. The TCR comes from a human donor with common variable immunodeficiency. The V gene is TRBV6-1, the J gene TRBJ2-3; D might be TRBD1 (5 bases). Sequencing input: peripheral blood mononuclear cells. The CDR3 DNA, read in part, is TGTGCCAGCAGTGAAAAGCGCCTCTCAGGGATGTCAGATACG. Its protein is CASSEKRLSGMSDT. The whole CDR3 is CASSEKRLSGMSDTQYF.